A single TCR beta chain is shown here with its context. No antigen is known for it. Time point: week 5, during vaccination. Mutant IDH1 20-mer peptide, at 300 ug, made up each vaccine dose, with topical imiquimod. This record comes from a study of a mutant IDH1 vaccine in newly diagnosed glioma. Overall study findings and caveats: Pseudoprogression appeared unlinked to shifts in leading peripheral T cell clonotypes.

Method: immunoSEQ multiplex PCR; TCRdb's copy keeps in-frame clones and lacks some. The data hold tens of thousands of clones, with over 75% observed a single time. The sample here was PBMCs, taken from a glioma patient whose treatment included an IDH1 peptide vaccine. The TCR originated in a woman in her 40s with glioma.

CDR3 coding DNA: TGTGCCATCGGGACTAGCGCGGATCGGCGCACAGATACGCAGTATTTT. It specifies CAIGTSADRRTDTQYF. The chain joins TRBV10-3 to TRBJ2-3; 10 nucleotides align to TRBD2. The junction had 9 bases not matched to a gene; V was cut back by 8 bases and J by 1 base. CDR1 is ENHRY and CDR2 is SYGVKD in the germline V gene. This CDR3 is built from 16 residues.